This T cell receptor beta chain emerged from a study of blood T cell repertoires in COVID-19. Study at large: T cells, B-cell-depleted T cells, or PBMCs supplied cDNA or gDNA.

The count of this clone is one. The same CDR3 also results from other DNA sequences found in this sample. In the authors' methods: The assay estimated nucleated cells by amplifying reference gene primers. Here immunoSEQ multiplex PCR was the method, and the copy in TCRdb shows in-frame clones only, minus some. The DNA gave D and trimming, while V, J and clone size come from that table. The data contain approximately 250,000 clones, around 86% of them singletons. Trimming shortened V by 1 base and J by 4 bases, and 5 bases separated the two germline ends. This CDR3 spans 12 amino acids. The sequenced sample consisted of peripheral blood. This receptor was obtained from a middle-aged man with active or convalescent COVID-19. The rearrangement uses TRBV12-3 or TRBV12-4 and TRBJ2-7; D gene uncertain. The CDR3 DNA reads TGTGCCAGCAGTTTAGATAGATACGAGCAGTACTTC. Translated: CASSLDRYEQYF.